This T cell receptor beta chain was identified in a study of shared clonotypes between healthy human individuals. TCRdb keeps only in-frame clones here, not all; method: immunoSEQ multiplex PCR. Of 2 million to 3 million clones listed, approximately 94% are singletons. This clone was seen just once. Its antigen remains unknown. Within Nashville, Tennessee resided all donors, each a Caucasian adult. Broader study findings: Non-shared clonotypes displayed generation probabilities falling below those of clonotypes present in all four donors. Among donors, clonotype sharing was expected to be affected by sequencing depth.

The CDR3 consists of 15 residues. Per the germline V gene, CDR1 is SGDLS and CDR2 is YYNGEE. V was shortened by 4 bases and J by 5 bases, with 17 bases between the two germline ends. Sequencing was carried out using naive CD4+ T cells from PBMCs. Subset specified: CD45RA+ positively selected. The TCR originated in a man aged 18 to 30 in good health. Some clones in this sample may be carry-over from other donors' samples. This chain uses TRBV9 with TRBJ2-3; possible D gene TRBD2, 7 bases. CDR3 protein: CASSFHGGPGDTQYF. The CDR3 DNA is TGTGCCAGCAGCTTCCACGGGGGGCCCGGAGATACGCAGTATTTT. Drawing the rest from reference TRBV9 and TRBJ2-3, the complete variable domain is DSGVTQTPKHLITATGQRVTLRCSPRSGDLSVYWYQQSLDQGLQFLIQYYNGEERAKGNILERFSAQQFPDLHSELNLSSLELGDSALYFCASSFHGGPGDTQYFGPGTRLTVL.